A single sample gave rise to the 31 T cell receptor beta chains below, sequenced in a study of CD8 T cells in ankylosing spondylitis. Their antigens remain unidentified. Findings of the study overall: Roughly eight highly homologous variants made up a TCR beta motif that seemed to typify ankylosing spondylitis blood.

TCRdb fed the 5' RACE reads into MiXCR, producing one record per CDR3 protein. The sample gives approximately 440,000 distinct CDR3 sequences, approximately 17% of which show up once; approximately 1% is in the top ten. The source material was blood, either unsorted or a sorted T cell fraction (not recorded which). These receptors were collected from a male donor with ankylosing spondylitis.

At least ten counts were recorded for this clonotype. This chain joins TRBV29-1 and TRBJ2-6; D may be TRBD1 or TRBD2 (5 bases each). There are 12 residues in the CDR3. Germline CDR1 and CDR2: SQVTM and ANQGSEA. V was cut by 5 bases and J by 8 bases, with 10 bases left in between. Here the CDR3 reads CSVIGETNVLTF. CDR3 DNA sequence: TGCAGCGTTATAGGGGAGACCAACGTCCTGACTTTC.

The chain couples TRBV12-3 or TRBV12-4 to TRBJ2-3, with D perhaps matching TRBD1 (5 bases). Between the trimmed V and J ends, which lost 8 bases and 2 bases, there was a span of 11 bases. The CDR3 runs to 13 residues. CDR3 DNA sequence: TGTGCCAGCTACCGACAGTACACAGATACGCAGTATTTT. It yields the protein CASYRQYTDTQYF.

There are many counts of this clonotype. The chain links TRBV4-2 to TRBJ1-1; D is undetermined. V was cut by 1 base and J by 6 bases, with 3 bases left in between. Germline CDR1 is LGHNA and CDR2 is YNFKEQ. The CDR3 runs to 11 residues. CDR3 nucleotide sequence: TGTGCCAGCAGCCAAGGCGCTGAAGCTTTCTTT. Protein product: CASSQGAEAFF.

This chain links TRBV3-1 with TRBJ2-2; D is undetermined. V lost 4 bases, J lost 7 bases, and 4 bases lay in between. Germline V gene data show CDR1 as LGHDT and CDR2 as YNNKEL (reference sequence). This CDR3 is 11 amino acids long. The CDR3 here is CASSRGGELFF. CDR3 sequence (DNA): TGTGCCAGCAGCCGGGGCGGGGAGCTGTTTTTT.

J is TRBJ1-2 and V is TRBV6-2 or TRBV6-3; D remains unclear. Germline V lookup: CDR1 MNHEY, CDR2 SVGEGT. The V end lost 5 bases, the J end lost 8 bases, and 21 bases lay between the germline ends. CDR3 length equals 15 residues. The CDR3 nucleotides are TGTGCCAGCAGTGCAACCGACGGGCCGTTATTCGGCTACACCTTC. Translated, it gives CASSATDGPLFGYTF.

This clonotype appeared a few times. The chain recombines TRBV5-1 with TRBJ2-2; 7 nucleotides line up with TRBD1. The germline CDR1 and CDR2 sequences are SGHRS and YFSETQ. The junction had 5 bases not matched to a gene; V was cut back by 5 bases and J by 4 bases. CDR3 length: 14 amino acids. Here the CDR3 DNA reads TGCGCCAGCAGGGGACAGATCTCCACCGGGGAGCTGTTTTTT. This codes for CASRGQISTGELFF.

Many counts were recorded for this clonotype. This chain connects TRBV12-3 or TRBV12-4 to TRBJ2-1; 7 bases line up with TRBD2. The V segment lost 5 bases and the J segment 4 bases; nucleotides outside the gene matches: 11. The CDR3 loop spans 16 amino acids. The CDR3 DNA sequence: TGTGCCAGCAGTGTCCTAGCAGCGGGGTGGTACAATGAGCAGTTCTTC. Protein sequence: CASSVLAAGWYNEQFF.

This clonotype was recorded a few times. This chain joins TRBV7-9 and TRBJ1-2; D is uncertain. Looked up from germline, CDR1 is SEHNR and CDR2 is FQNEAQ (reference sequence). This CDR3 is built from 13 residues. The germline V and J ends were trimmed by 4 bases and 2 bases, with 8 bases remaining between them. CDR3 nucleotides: TGTGCCAGCAGCTCGACGGAGAACTATGGCTACACCTTC. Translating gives CASSSTENYGYTF. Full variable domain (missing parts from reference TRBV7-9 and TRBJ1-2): DTGVSQNPRHKITKRGQNVTFRCDPISEHNRLYWYRQTLGQGPEFLTYFQNEAQLEKSRLLSDRFSAERPKGSFSTLEIQRTEQGDSAMYLCASSSTENYGYTFGSGTRLTVV.

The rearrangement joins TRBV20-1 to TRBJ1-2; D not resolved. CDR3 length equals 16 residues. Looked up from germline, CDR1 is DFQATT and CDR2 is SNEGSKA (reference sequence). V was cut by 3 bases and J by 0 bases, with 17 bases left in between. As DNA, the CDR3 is TGCAGTGCTAGGCCCCCAGATACATCTCCTAACTATGGCTACACCTTC. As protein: CSARPPDTSPNYGYTF.

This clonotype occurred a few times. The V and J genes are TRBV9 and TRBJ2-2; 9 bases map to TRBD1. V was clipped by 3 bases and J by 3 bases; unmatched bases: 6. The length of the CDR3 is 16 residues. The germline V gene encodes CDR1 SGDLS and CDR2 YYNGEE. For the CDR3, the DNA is TGTGCCAGCAGCGCACGGGACAGGGTGGACACCGGGGAGCTGTTTTTT. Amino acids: CASSARDRVDTGELFF.

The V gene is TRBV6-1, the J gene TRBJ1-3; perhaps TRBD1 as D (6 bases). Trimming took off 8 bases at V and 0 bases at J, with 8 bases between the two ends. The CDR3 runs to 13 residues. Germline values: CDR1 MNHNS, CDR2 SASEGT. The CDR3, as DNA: TGTGCCAGCGGACAGACCTCTGGAAACACCATATATTTT. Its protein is CASGQTSGNTIYF.

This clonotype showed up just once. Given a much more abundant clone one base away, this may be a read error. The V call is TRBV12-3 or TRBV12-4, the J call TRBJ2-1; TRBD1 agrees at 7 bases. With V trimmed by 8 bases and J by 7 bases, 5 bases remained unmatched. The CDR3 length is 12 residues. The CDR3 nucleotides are TGTGCCAGCTTGACAGGGAATAATGAGCAGTTCTTC. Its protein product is CASLTGNNEQFF.

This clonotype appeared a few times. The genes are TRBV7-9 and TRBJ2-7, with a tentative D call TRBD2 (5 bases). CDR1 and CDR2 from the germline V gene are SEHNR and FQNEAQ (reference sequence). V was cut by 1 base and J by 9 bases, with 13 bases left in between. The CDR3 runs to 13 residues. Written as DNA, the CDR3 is TGTGCCAGCAGCTTAGTCGGGGTAGATGTGCAGTACTTC. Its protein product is CASSLVGVDVQYF.

The CDR3 nucleotides read TGCAGTGCTAGAAGCGGGGGGGCAGCGGATACGCAGTATTTT. It specifies CSARSGGAADTQYF. This rearrangement joins TRBV20-1 to TRBJ2-3, with 10 bases identical to TRBD2. V was pared by 2 bases and J by 6 bases, with 5 bases of the junction left unmatched. The CDR3 spans 14 residues. The germline CDR1 and CDR2 sequences are DFQATT and SNEGSKA (reference sequence).

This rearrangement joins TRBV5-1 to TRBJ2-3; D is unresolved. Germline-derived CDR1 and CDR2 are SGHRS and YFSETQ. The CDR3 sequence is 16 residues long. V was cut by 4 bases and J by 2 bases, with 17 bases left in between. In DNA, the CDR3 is TGCGCCAGCAGCCACCCGGCGCCGAGAGCCACAGATACGCAGTATTTT. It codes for CASSHPAPRATDTQYF.

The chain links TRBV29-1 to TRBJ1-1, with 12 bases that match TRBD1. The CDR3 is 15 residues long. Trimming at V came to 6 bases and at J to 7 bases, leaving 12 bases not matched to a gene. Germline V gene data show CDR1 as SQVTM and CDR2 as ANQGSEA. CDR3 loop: CSVKSSGQGAGEAFF. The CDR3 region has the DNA TGCAGCGTAAAGAGTTCGGGACAGGGGGCTGGTGAAGCTTTCTTT.

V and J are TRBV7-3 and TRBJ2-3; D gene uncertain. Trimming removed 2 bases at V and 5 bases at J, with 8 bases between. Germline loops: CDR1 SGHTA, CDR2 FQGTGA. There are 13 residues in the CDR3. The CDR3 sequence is CASSLGQIDTQYF. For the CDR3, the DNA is TGTGCCAGCAGCTTAGGGCAGATAGATACGCAGTATTTT.

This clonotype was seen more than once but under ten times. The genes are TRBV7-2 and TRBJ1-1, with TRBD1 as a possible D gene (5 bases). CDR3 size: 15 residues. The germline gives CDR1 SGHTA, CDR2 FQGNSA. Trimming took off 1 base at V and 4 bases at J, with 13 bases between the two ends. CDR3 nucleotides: TGTGCCAGCAGCTTAGTAAGGGGAGCAGGCACTGAAGCTTTCTTT. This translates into CASSLVRGAGTEAFF.

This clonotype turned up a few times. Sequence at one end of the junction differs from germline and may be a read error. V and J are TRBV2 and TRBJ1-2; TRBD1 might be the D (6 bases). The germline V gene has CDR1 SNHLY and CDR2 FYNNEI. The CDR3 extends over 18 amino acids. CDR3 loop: CASSGFLRRTDGGYDYTF. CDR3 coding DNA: TGTGCCAGCAGCGGGTTCCTCCGAAGGACCGACGGGGGCTATGACTACACCTTC.

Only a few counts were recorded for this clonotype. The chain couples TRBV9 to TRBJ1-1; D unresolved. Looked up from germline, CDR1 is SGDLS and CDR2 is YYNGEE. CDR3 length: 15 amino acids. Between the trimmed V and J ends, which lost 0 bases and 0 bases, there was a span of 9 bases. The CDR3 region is CASSVDGNMNTEAFF. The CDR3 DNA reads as TGTGCCAGCAGCGTAGATGGGAACATGAACACTGAAGCTTTCTTT.

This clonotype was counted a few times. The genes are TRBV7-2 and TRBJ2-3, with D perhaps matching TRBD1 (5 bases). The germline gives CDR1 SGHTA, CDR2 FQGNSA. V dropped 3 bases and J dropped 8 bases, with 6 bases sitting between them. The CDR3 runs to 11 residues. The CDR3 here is CASSLGRTQYF. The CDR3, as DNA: TGTGCCAGCAGCTTGGGGCGTACGCAGTATTTT.

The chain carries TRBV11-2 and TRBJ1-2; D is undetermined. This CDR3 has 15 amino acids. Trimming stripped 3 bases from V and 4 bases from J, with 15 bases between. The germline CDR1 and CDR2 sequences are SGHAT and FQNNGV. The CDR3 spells CASSFRPGWGYGYTF. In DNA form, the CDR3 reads TGTGCCAGCAGCTTTCGACCGGGGTGGGGCTATGGCTACACCTTC.

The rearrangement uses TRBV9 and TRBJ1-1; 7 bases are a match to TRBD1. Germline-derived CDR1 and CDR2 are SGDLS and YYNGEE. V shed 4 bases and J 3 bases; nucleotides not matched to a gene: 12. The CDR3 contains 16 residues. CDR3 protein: CASSPLEGGFDTEAFF. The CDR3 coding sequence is TGTGCCAGCAGCCCCCTCGAAGGGGGCTTCGACACTGAAGCTTTCTTT. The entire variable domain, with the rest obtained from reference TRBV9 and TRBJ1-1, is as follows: DSGVTQTPKHLITATGQRVTLRCSPRSGDLSVYWYQQSLDQGLQFLIQYYNGEERAKGNILERFSAQQFPDLHSELNLSSLELGDSALYFCASSPLEGGFDTEAFFGQGTRLTVV.

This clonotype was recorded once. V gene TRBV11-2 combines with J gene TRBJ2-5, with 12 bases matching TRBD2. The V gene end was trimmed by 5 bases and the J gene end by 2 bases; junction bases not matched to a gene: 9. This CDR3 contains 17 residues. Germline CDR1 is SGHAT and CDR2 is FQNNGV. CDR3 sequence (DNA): TGTGCCAGCAGCCGGGGACTAGCGGGCGTTACTCAAGAGACCCAGTACTTC. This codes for CASSRGLAGVTQETQYF.

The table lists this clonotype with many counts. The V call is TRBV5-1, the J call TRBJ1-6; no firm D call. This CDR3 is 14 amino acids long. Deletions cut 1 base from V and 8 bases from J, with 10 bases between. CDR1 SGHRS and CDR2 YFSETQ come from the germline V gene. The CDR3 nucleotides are TGCGCCAGCAGCTTGTCGCCAGGCGATTCACCCCTCCACTTT. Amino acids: CASSLSPGDSPLHF.

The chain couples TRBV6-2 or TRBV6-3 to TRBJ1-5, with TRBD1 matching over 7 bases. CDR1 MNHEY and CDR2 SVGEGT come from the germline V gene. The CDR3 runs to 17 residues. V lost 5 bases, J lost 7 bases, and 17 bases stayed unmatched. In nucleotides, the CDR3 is TGTGCCAGCAGTCGCCTCGGGACAGCACTAAACGACCAGCCCCAGCATTTT. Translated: CASSRLGTALNDQPQHF.

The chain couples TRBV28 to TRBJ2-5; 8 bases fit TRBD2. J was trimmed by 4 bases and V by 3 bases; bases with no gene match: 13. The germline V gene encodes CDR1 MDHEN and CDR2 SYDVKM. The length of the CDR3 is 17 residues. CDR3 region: CASSLAPFRLAGETQYF. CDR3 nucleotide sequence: TGTGCCAGCAGTTTGGCCCCCTTTAGGCTAGCGGGAGAGACCCAGTACTTC.

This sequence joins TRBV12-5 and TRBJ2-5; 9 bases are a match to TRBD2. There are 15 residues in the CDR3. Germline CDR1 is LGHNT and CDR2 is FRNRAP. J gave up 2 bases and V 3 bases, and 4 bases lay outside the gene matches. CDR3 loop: CASGFRAGGQETQYF. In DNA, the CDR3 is TGTGCTAGTGGTTTTCGGGCGGGGGGGCAAGAGACCCAGTACTTC.

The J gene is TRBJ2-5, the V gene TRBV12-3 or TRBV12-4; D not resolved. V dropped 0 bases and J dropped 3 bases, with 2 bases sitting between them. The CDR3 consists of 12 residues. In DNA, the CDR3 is TGTGCCAGCAGTTTAGCCAAAGAGACCCAGTACTTC. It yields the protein CASSLAKETQYF.

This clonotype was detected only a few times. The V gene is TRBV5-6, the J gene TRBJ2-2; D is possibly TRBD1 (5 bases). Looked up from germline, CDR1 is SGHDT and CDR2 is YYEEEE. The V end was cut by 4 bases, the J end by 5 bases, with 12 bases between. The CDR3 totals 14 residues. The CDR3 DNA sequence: TGTGCCAGCAGCACAGGTAGACGGACCGGGGAGCTGTTTTTT. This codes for CASSTGRRTGELFF.

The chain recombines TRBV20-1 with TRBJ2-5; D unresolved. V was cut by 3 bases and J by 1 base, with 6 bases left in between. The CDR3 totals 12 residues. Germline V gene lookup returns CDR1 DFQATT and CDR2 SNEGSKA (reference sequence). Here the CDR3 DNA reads TGCAGTGCTAGTGAGCGCCAAGAGACCCAGTACTTC. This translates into CSASERQETQYF.